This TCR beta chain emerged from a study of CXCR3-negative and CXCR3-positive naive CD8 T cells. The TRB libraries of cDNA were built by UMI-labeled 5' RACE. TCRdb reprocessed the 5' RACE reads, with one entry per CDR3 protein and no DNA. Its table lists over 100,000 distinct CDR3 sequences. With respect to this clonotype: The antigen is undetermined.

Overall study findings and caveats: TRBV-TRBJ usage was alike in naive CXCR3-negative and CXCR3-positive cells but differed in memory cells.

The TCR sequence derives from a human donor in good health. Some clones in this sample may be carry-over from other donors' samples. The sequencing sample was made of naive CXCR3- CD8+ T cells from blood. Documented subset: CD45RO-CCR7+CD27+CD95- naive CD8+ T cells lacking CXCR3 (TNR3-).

The CDR3 region is CATRFGRELFF. The chain combines TRBV15 with TRBJ1-4. Germline CDR1 LNHNV, CDR2 YYDKDF (reference sequence). The CDR3 loop spans 11 amino acids.